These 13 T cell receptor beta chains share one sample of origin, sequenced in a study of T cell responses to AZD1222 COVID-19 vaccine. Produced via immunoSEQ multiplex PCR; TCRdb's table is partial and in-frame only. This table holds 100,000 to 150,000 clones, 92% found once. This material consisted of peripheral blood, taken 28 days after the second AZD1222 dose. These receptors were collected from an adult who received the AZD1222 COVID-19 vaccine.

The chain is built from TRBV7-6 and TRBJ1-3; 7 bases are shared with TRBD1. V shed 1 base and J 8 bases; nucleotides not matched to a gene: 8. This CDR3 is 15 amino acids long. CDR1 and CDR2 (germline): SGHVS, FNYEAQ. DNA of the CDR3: TGTGCCAGCAGCTTAGAAGGGACAGCGGGGGACACCATATATTTT. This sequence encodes CASSLEGTAGDTIYF. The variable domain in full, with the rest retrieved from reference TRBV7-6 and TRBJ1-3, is GAGVSQSPRYKVTKRGQDVALRCDPISGHVSLYWYRQALGQGPEFLTYFNYEAQQDKSGLPNDRFSAERPEGSISTLTIQRTEQRDSAMYRCASSLEGTAGDTIYFGEGSWLTVV.

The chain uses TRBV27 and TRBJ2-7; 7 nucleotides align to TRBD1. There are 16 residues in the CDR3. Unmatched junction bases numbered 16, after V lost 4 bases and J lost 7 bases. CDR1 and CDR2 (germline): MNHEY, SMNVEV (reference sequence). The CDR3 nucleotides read TGTGCCAGCAGTTCACCACCCACAGGGGTTTCGGGGGAGCAGTACTTC. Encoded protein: CASSSPPTGVSGEQYF.

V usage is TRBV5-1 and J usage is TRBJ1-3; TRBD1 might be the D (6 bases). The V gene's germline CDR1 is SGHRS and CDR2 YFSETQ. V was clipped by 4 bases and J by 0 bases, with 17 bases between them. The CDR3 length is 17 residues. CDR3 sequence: CASSVNRDGLSGNTIYF. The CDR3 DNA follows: TGCGCCAGCAGCGTTAACAGGGATGGTCTCTCTGGAAACACCATATATTTT.

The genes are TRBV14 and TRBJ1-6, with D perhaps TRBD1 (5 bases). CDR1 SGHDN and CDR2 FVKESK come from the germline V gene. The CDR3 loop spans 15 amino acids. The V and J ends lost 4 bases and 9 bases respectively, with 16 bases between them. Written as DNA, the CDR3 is TGTGCCAGCAGCCTTTCGACAGTCTACTTTTCACCCCTCCACTTT. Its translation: CASSLSTVYFSPLHF.

CDR3 DNA: TGTGCCAGCAGTACGCGGGACACCTACAATGAGCAGTTCTTC. Protein: CASSTRDTYNEQFF. The chain carries TRBV27 and TRBJ2-1; D might be TRBD1 or TRBD2, each matching 6 bases. The CDR3 has 14 amino acids. The germline V gene encodes CDR1 MNHEY and CDR2 SMNVEV (reference sequence). V was cut by 5 bases and J by 2 bases, with 10 bases left in between.

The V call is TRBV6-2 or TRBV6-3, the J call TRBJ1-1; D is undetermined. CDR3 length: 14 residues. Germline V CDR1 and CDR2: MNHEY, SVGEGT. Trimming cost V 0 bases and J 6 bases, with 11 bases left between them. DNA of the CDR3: TGTGCCAGCAGTTACTCGATCCTTCATCCTGAAGCTTTCTTT. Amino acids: CASSYSILHPEAFF.

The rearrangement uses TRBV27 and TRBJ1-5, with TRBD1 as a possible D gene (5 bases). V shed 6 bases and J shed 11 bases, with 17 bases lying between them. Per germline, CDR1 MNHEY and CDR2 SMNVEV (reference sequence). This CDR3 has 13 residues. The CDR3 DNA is TGTGCCAGCAGAGGACACCTCTGGGGAGCCCAGCATTTT. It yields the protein CASRGHLWGAQHF.

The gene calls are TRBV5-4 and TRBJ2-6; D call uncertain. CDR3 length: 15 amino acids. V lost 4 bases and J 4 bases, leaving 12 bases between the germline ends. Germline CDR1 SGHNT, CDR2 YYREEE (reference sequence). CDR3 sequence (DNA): TGTGCCAGCAGCGCGCAGGCTCCCGGGGCCAACGTCCTGACTTTC. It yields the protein CASSAQAPGANVLTF.

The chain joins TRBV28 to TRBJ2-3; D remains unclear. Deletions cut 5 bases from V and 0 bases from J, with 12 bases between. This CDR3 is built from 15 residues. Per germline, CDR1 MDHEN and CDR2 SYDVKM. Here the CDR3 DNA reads TGTGCCAGCAGTCCCGCCGGACGAAGCACAGATACGCAGTATTTT. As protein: CASSPAGRSTDTQYF.

The chain's CDR3 is CASSPAGQPQETQYF. CDR3 sequence (DNA): TGTGCCAGCAGCCCGGCGGGACAGCCCCAAGAGACCCAGTACTTC. The rearrangement uses TRBV5-4 and TRBJ2-5; a weak D match, TRBD1 (7 bases). Trimming pared 4 bases from V and 1 base from J, leaving 14 bases between. The length of the CDR3 is 15 residues. Germline values: CDR1 SGHNT, CDR2 YYREEE (reference sequence).

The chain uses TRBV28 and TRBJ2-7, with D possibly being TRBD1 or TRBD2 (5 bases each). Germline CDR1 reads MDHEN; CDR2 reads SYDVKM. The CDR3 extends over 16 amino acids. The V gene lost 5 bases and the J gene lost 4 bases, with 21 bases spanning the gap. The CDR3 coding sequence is TGTGCCAGCAGTCCTCTCGGGAAGGGGCGGGTGTACGAGCAGTACTTC. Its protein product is CASSPLGKGRVYEQYF. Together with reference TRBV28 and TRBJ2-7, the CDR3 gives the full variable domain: DVKVTQSSRYLVKRTGEKVFLECVQDMDHENMFWYRQDPGLGLRLIYFSYDVKMKEKGDIPEGYSVSREKKERFSLILESASTNQTSMYLCASSPLGKGRVYEQYFGPGTRLTVT.

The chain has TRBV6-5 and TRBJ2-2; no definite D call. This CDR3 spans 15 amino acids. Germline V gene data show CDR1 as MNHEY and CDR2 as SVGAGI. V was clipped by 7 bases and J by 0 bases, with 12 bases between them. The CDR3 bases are TGTGCCAGCAATATTTTGGGCTCGAACACCGGGGAGCTGTTTTTT. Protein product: CASNILGSNTGELFF.

CDR3 coding DNA: TGTGCCAGCAGCCCCCGGGGTTACTACGAGCAGTACTTC. This sequence encodes CASSPRGYYEQYF. The V and J genes are TRBV7-2 and TRBJ2-7; possible D gene TRBD2, 5 bases. The germline CDR1 and CDR2 sequences are SGHTA and FQGNSA. This CDR3 comprises 13 residues. Trimming removed 5 bases from V and 3 bases from J, with 11 bases in between. Full variable domain (missing parts from reference TRBV7-2 and TRBJ2-7): GAGVSQSPSNKVTEKGKDVELRCDPISGHTALYWYRQSLGQGLEFLIYFQGNSAPDKSGLPSDRFSAERTGGSVSTLTIQRTQQEDSAVYLCASSPRGYYEQYFGPGTRLTVT.